This T cell receptor (beta chain) was retrieved from a study of blood T cell repertoires in COVID-19. For the study at large: Acute-phase and convalescent COVID-19 samples originated in the United States, Italy and Spain. Sources were T cells, B-cell-depleted T cells, or PBMCs; the material itself was cDNA or gDNA.

Original analysis: Estimated nucleated cell counts came from reference gene primer amplification. TCRdb keeps only in-frame clones here, not all; method: immunoSEQ multiplex PCR. The D gene and trimming were derived from the DNA, and the V and J assignments and clone size from that table. The table records under 70,000 clones, around 87% of them present only once. Germline-derived CDR1 and CDR2 are ENHRY and SYGVKD. The CDR3 spans 16 residues. J gave up 2 bases and V 2 bases, and 4 bases lay outside the gene matches. J is TRBJ2-2 and V is TRBV10-3, with TRBD2 matching over 8 bases. The sequenced material came from peripheral blood. This clonotype was sampled from a woman between 18 and 29 years old with acute or convalescent COVID-19. CDR3 in amino acids: CAISEQLAGNTGELFF. CDR3 nucleotides: TGTGCCATCAGTGAGCAGCTAGCGGGCAACACCGGGGAGCTGTTTTTT.